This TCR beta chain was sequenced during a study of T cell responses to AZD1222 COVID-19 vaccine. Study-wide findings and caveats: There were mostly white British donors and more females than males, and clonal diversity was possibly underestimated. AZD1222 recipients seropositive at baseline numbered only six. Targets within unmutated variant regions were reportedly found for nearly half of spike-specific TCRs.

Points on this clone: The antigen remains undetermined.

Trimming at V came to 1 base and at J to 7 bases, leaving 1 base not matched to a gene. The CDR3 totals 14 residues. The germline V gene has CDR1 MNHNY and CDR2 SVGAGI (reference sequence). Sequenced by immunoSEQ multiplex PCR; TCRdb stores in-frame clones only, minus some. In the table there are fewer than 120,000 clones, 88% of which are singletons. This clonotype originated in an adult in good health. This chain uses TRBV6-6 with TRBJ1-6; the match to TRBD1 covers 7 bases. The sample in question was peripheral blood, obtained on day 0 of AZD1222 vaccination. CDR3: CASSYLDRNSPLHF. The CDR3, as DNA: TGTGCCAGCAGTTACTTGGACAGGAATTCACCCCTCCACTTT.